The source of this TCR beta chain is a study of human versus mouse CDR3 diversity and MHC coevolution. Study observations and caveats: In humans, T-cell selection involved about 6 MHC II alleles.

TCRdb keeps only in-frame clones here, not all; method: immunoSEQ multiplex PCR. The data show 55,000 to 65,000 clones, around 94% seen once. Germline CDR1 LNHDA, CDR2 SQIVND (reference sequence). V lost 3 bases to trimming and J lost 1 base, with 18 bases between them. The CDR3 length is 17 residues. In regard to this clone: Its antigen is not identified.

The sample was naive CD4+ T cells from blood. Subset defined: CD45RO-negative CD62L-positive naive CD4 T cells. The genes are TRBV19 and TRBJ1-1; D uncertain. The source is a person in their 60s in good health. The CDR3 nucleotides read TGTGCCAGTAGTATGGCGGGCAGCCTCCAAGGGAACACTGAAGCTTTCTTT. Its translation is CASSMAGSLQGNTEAFF.